The 20 T cell receptor beta chains reported below all come from one sample, sequenced in a study of T cell repertoires in cytomegalovirus infection. TCRdb reanalysed the reads using MiXCR and keeps one entry per CDR3 protein. The sample shows roughly 310,000 distinct CDR3 sequences, around a sixth of them seen only once. Sequenced: PBMCs. These receptors originate from a human donor in good health (CMV status not recorded). Some clones in this sample may be carry-over from other donors' samples.

The chain joins TRBV2 to TRBJ1-4, with D possibly being TRBD1 (5 bases). The CDR3 length is 15 residues. The germline gives CDR1 SNHLY, CDR2 FYNNEI. V was shortened by 3 bases and J by 1 base, with 9 bases between the two germline ends. The CDR3 sequence: CASSEGRGTNEKLFF. CDR3 DNA sequence: TGTGCCAGCAGTGAGGGGAGGGGAACTAATGAAAAACTGTTTTTT.

V gene TRBV7-9 combines with J gene TRBJ2-2, with 9 positions matching TRBD1. CDR1 SEHNR and CDR2 FQNEAQ come from the germline V gene (reference sequence). The length of the CDR3 is 15 residues. With V trimmed by 4 bases and J by 3 bases, 3 bases remained unmatched. The CDR3 DNA reads TGTGCCAGCAGCTGGGGACAGGGTGACACCGGGGAGCTGTTTTTT. It encodes CASSWGQGDTGELFF.

This sequence joins TRBV4-3 and TRBJ1-6, with D perhaps matching TRBD1 (5 bases). Trimming removed 0 bases at V and 9 bases at J, with 12 bases between. Germline V gene data show CDR1 as LGHNA and CDR2 as YSLEER. CDR3 length equals 15 residues. The CDR3: CASSQEAQGLSPLHF. As DNA, the CDR3 is TGCGCCAGCAGCCAAGAGGCGCAGGGCCTTTCACCCCTCCACTTT.

This clonotype showed up many times. CDR3 region: CSARDRNNEQFF. The CDR3 DNA sequence: TGCAGTGCTAGAGATAGAAACAATGAGCAGTTCTTC. The chain is built from TRBV20-1 and TRBJ2-1; D uncertain. The CDR3 has 12 residues. CDR1 is DFQATT, CDR2 SNEGSKA, per germline (reference sequence). The V and J ends lost 0 bases and 5 bases respectively, with 5 bases between them.

This clonotype was detected ten times or more. The chain links TRBV7-2 to TRBJ1-1, with D tentatively TRBD1 (6 bases). This CDR3 has 15 amino acids. Per the germline V gene, CDR1 is SGHTA and CDR2 is FQGNSA. Deletions cut 5 bases from V and 10 bases from J, with 23 bases between. The CDR3 coding sequence is TGTGCCAGCAGCCCCGAGGGACAAAGGAGGGAAGGAGCTTTCTTT. Translating gives CASSPEGQRREGAFF.

The genes are TRBV19 and TRBJ1-6, with D perhaps matching TRBD1 (6 bases). This CDR3 comprises 18 residues. V lost 6 bases, J lost 9 bases, and 27 bases lay in between. Per the germline V gene, CDR1 is LNHDA and CDR2 is SQIVND (reference sequence). The chain's CDR3 is CASRLAGAGPPTGSPLHF. The CDR3 region has the DNA TGTGCCAGTAGATTAGCAGGGGCCGGACCCCCAACGGGTTCACCCCTCCACTTT.

V gene TRBV6-6 combines with J gene TRBJ1-4; a possible D gene is TRBD1 (5 bases). V was clipped by 8 bases and J by 0 bases, with 19 bases between them. The CDR3 runs to 17 residues. Germline V gene lookup returns CDR1 MNHNY and CDR2 SVGAGI (reference sequence). This CDR3 is CASERRRGVATNEKLFF. The CDR3 region has the DNA TGTGCCAGCGAAAGAAGACGGGGGGTGGCAACTAATGAAAAACTGTTTTTT.

The rearrangement uses TRBV28 and TRBJ1-6; 8 nucleotides line up with TRBD1. Germline CDR1 reads MDHEN; CDR2 reads SYDVKM. The CDR3 is 14 amino acids. Trimming at V came to 7 bases and at J to 3 bases, leaving 2 bases not matched to a gene. DNA for the CDR3: TGTGCCAGCAACACAGGGGGCTATAATTCACCCCTCCACTTT. It yields the protein CASNTGGYNSPLHF.

The sample holds one count of this clonotype. The rearrangement joins TRBV4-2 to TRBJ2-1, with 8 bases identical to TRBD2. The CDR3 is 14 residues long. Looked up from germline, CDR1 is LGHNA and CDR2 is YNFKEQ. The trim removed 6 bases at V and 6 bases at J, leaving 7 bases unmatched. CDR3 protein: CASRRGGTFNEQFF. The DNA for the CDR3 is TGTGCCAGCAGACGGGGGGGGACGTTCAATGAGCAGTTCTTC.

This clonotype was counted a few times. The chain carries TRBV12-3 or TRBV12-4 and TRBJ2-5, with 10 bases that match TRBD2. J lost 2 bases, V lost 7 bases, and 7 bases had no gene match. The CDR3 is 15 amino acids. CDR3 in DNA: TGTGCCAGCACTAAAAGCGGGGGGGAGCAAGAGACCCAGTACTTC. Protein sequence: CASTKSGGEQETQYF.

This clonotype was picked up many times. V gene TRBV12-3 or TRBV12-4 combines with J gene TRBJ1-5; D not certain. CDR3 length: 13 amino acids. Between the trimmed V and J ends, which lost 2 bases and 3 bases, there was a span of 5 bases. In nucleotides, the CDR3 is TGTGCCAGCAGTTTACAGGTCAATCAGCCCCAGCATTTT. It codes for CASSLQVNQPQHF.

This clonotype was seen once. The rearrangement links TRBV19 to TRBJ1-1; D is perhaps TRBD1 (5 bases). Germline V gene lookup returns CDR1 LNHDA and CDR2 SQIVND (reference sequence). V lost 3 bases and J 10 bases, leaving 21 bases between the germline ends. The CDR3 has 15 residues. CDR3 sequence reads: CASSIEYRVLGGAFF. CDR3 DNA sequence: TGTGCCAGTAGTATCGAATACCGGGTCCTGGGGGGAGCTTTCTTT.

This clonotype was detected a few times. The chain has TRBV28 and TRBJ2-7, with D hard to call. This CDR3 region has 15 residues. Trimming cost V 2 bases and J 0 bases, with 11 bases left between them. Germline V gene data show CDR1 as MDHEN and CDR2 as SYDVKM. In DNA form, the CDR3 reads TGTGCCAGCAGTTTAAGTGGCAGGAGCTCCTACGAGCAGTACTTC. Protein product: CASSLSGRSSYEQYF.

A note on this clonotype: The junction differs from germline at one of its ends, possibly a read error. The chain uses TRBV5-3 and TRBJ2-1; D is unclear. TRBV5-3 is given ORF status, its function remaining uncertain. This CDR3 is 18 amino acids long. CDR3 residues: CASSLRPTIKRTANEQFF. The CDR3 DNA is TGTGCCAGCAGCTTAAGGCCCACCATTAAAAGGACGGCTAATGAGCAGTTCTTC.

This clonotype came up many times. The chain joins TRBV11-3 to TRBJ1-3, with no clear D. This CDR3 is built from 11 residues. Germline CDR1 reads SGHNT; CDR2 reads YENEEA. Trimming stripped 5 bases from V and 4 bases from J, with 3 bases between. The CDR3 protein is CASSQGNTIYF. The CDR3 DNA reads as TGTGCCAGCAGCCAGGGAAACACCATATATTTT.

Only a few counts were recorded for this clonotype. The V call is TRBV20-1, the J call TRBJ1-4; 7 bases are a match to TRBD1. The germline CDR1 and CDR2 sequences are DFQATT and SNEGSKA (reference sequence). The CDR3 is 15 residues long. V trimming: 2 bases; J trimming: 3 bases; junction bases outside the gene matches: 6. As DNA, the CDR3 is TGCAGTGCTAGAAGCTTTACAGGGGCTAATGAAAAACTGTTTTTT. Its translation: CSARSFTGANEKLFF.

This clonotype was picked up a small number of times. This chain uses TRBV9 with TRBJ2-3; the D is unclear. Germline V gene data show CDR1 as SGDLS and CDR2 as YYNGEE. This CDR3 spans 13 amino acids. Trimming stripped 1 base from V and 6 bases from J, with 9 bases between. The CDR3: CASSVKLLDTQYF. The CDR3 nucleotides read TGTGCCAGCAGCGTAAAGTTGTTGGATACGCAGTATTTT.

The rearrangement links TRBV5-4 to TRBJ1-2; D call uncertain. CDR3 size: 15 residues. With 1 base removed from V and 3 bases from J, the gap between germline ends came to 13 bases. CDR1 SGHNT and CDR2 YYREEE come from the germline V gene (reference sequence). The CDR3 region has the DNA TGTGCCAGCAGCTTGAGTCGGGCGGGAGACTATGGCTACACCTTC. This codes for CASSLSRAGDYGYTF.

In its sample, this clonotype was seen a few times. The chain combines TRBV10-3 with TRBJ2-7, with 10 bases identical to TRBD2. Trimming removed 4 bases from V and 6 bases from J; junction bases left unmatched: 9. The CDR3 contains 15 residues. Germline V gene lookup returns CDR1 ENHRY and CDR2 SYGVKD. The CDR3 DNA follows: TGTGCCATCAGTGTCGCTAGCGGGGGTGTGTTCGAGCAGTACTTC. Its translation: CAISVASGGVFEQYF.

This clonotype showed up just a few times. The chain combines TRBV28 with TRBJ1-1, with unresolved D. Per germline, CDR1 MDHEN and CDR2 SYDVKM. The length of the CDR3 is 10 residues. Trimming took 11 bases from V and 1 from J, leaving 5 bases between them. CDR3 protein: CAYGNTEAFF. CDR3 sequence (DNA): TGTGCCTACGGGAACACTGAAGCTTTCTTT.